This T cell receptor beta chain was retrieved from a study of cytomegalovirus exposure and HLA in healthy donors (dated by TCRdb to between 2016 and 2019). Concerning the study at large: According to a later analysis, one platform produced both the roughly 110 validation repertoires and the approximately 600 repertoires of the first cohort. The study aimed to test whether cataloging public T cell receptors could reveal signatures of past pathogen exposure. The study combined high-throughput TCR immunosequencing, statistical association of individual TCRs with disease status, and machine learning to predict cytomegalovirus infection status. Besides the first cohort of roughly 700 subjects, a separate validation cohort made up of 95 to 150 different subjects was used. Broad study findings and their caveats: In the study, some 160 TCR beta chains were listed as associated with cytomegalovirus. Subsequent analysis determined that TCRs grouped into clusters in the first cohort also showed a tendency toward co-occurrence across the 120 or so validation repertoires, and approximately 93% of cluster scores exceeded 0. In vitro tests confirmed that a few of the cytomegalovirus-associated TCR beta chains recognize cytomegalovirus antigens. Most TCR sequences were seen in very few donors, while some public TCRs were found in many individuals. The validation cohort had no HLA typing available for a later analysis, so co-occurrence within that cohort was assessed over all 130 or so repertoires. The classifier was reported to diagnose cytomegalovirus status with high specificity and sensitivity in both the original cohort and the validation cohort. It was suggested by the authors that the approach could potentially be generalized to other disease states and immunological phenotypes.

To prepare the library, the immunoSEQ multiplex PCR assay was applied. Per the authors' processing: A statistical classification framework was developed to diagnose cytomegalovirus status using the catalog of TCR beta chain sequences. The table was pulled from immuneACCESS by TCRdb, which kept in-frame rearrangements only. Such tables lose some clones; where checked, under half of the loss comes from unresolved V genes, and the rest has no known cause. The D gene and trimming were derived from the DNA, and the V and J assignments and clone size from that table. Within this sample are about 120,000 clones, with 90% to 96% of them counted one time only. The ten largest account for 1.5% to 2% of the sample. Measured from the cysteine to the phenylalanine, the CDR3 is 16 residues long. Only the CDR3 region is kept as DNA, spanning 48 bases read in frame from base 1. V drops 2 bases and J drops 0 bases, leaving 13 bases in between. CDR1 is given as SGHRS and CDR2 as YFSETQ, both from the germline V gene.

With regard to this clone: The antigen this receptor binds is unknown. Nothing much larger sits one base from this clone, and base qualities are not available.

The donors belonged to the validation cohort of around 120 subjects, which was separate from the 666-subject first cohort. The clonotype comes from a man aged 18 to 29 in good health and CMV-seronegative. Sample: PBMCs. The sequence joins TRBV5-1 to TRBJ2-3; no D segment can be confidently identified. The CDR3 amino acid sequence is: CASSFQSSTSTDTQYF. The nucleotide sequence reads TGCGCCAGCAGCTTTCAATCCTCCACTAGCACAGATACGCAGTATTTT.